Listed below are T cell receptor beta chains from one sample, sequenced in a study of T cells in Graves' hyperthyroidism and ophthalmopathy. TCRdb ran MiXCR on the multiplex PCR reads and lists one entry per CDR3 protein. In the table there are around 390,000 distinct CDR3 sequences, more than 12% of which are singletons. Sequencing was carried out using blood. The receptors were sampled from a woman aged 25 to 39 with Graves' ophthalmopathy. Each CDR3 is given with its conserved first and last residue. The order of the fields is clone size, D gene, V gene, J gene, CDR3 protein, CDR3 DNA. D genes are given only for firm matches. Clone sizes are given selectively: once, few, many, or a class where the clone is expanded.

size: many; D: .; V: TRBV11-3; J: TRBJ2-1; CDR3: CASRGVPLEQFF; DNA: TGTGCCAGCAGGGGGGTCCCCTTGGAGCAGTTCTTC
size: .; D: TRBD1; V: TRBV24-1; J: TRBJ2-1; CDR3: CATSDNADRAIEQFF; DNA: TGTGCCACCAGCGACAACGCCGACAGGGCTATTGAGCAGTTCTTC
size: many; D: TRBD2; V: TRBV4-1; J: TRBJ2-1; CDR3: CASSPGLAGGLTNEQFF; DNA: TGCGCCAGCAGTCCGGGACTAGCGGGGGGGCTCACGAATGAGCAGTTCTTC
size: many; D: TRBD2; V: TRBV7-9; J: TRBJ2-1; CDR3: CASSFFLRGGLSNEQFF; DNA: TGTGCCAGCAGCTTCTTCCTCCGGGGGGGCCTGTCCAATGAGCAGTTCTTC
size: .; D: TRBD2; V: TRBV7-3; J: TRBJ2-1; CDR3: CASSSSGGANNEQFF; DNA: TGTGCCAGCAGCTCAAGCGGGGGAGCCAACAATGAGCAGTTCTTC
size: many; D: TRBD1; V: TRBV27; J: TRBJ1-2; CDR3: CASSSGTGGNYGYTF; DNA: TGTGCCAGCAGCTCCGGGACAGGGGGGAACTATGGCTACACCTTC
size: many; D: .; V: TRBV27; J: TRBJ1-4; CDR3: CASSSYGGFGEKLFF; DNA: TGTGCCAGCAGTTCCTACGGGGGCTTCGGGGAAAAACTGTTTTTT
size: few; D: TRBD2; V: TRBV27; J: TRBJ2-5; CDR3: CASSSLGLTKTQYF; DNA: TGTGCCAGCAGTTCACTGGGACTAACGAAGACCCAGTACTTC
size: many; D: .; V: TRBV28; J: TRBJ1-5; CDR3: CASSLMEGRNQPQHF; DNA: TGTGCCAGCAGTTTGATGGAAGGGAGAAATCAGCCCCAGCATTTT
size: many; D: .; V: TRBV12-3/TRBV12-4; J: TRBJ2-3; CDR3: CASSLGVSGGWGTDTQYF; DNA: TGTGCCAGCAGTTTAGGGGTTAGCGGAGGTTGGGGCACAGATACGCAGTATTTT
size: many; D: .; V: TRBV28; J: TRBJ1-1; CDR3: CASTQGNTEAFF; DNA: TGTGCCAGCACTCAGGGGAACACTGAAGCTTTCTTT
size: many; D: .; V: TRBV7-9; J: TRBJ2-3; CDR3: CASSLGERPDTQYF; DNA: TGTGCCAGCAGCTTAGGCGAGCGGCCAGATACGCAGTATTTT
size: .; D: .; V: TRBV29-1; J: TRBJ2-4; CDR3: CSVGHQVAKNIQYF; DNA: TGCAGCGTGGGACACCAGGTAGCCAAAAACATTCAGTACTTC
size: many; D: .; V: TRBV3-1; J: TRBJ2-5; CDR3: CASSQVGGFGETQYF; DNA: TGTGCCAGCAGCCAAGTCGGGGGATTCGGAGAGACCCAGTACTTC
size: many; D: .; V: TRBV28; J: TRBJ2-3; CDR3: CASSFPSTGVPPGDTQYF; DNA: TGTGCCAGCAGTTTCCCCTCGACGGGGGTCCCCCCCGGAGATACGCAGTATTTT
size: many; D: TRBD1; V: TRBV6-1; J: TRBJ1-2; CDR3: CATLRTGENYGYTF; DNA: TGTGCCACCTTGCGGACAGGGGAAAACTATGGCTACACCTTC
size: many; D: TRBD1; V: TRBV2; J: TRBJ2-5; CDR3: CASRDRDKSETQYF; DNA: TGTGCCAGCAGAGACAGGGATAAGTCGGAGACCCAGTACTTC
size: many; D: .; V: TRBV28; J: TRBJ1-2; CDR3: CASSSTLPGGYTF; DNA: TGTGCCAGCAGTTCCACCCTCCCTGGGGGCTACACCTTC
size: .; D: .; V: TRBV20-1; J: TRBJ2-5; CDR3: CSARRVGIRSGTQYF; DNA: TGCAGTGCTAGAAGGGTGGGAATCCGGTCCGGGACCCAGTACTTC
size: few; D: TRBD1; V: TRBV5-4; J: TRBJ2-2; CDR3: CASSLDPGQGITGELFF; DNA: TGTGCCAGCAGCTTGGATCCGGGACAGGGGATCACCGGGGAGCTGTTTTTT
size: .; D: TRBD1; V: TRBV5-1; J: TRBJ1-2; CDR3: CASSRSAAGTGGHYGYTF; DNA: TGCGCCAGCAGCCGATCAGCAGCCGGGACAGGGGGCCACTATGGCTACACCTTC
size: many; D: .; V: TRBV7-9; J: TRBJ2-1; CDR3: CASSLEGTSNEQFF; DNA: TGTGCCAGCAGCTTAGAAGGGACAAGCAATGAGCAGTTCTTC
size: .; D: .; V: TRBV19; J: TRBJ2-3; CDR3: CASSIGFLRGLIPFGADTQYF; DNA: TGTGCCAGTAGTATCGGGTTCCTGAGGGGACTTATTCCTTTTGGGGCAGATACGCAGTATTTT
size: many; D: .; V: TRBV19; J: TRBJ2-7; CDR3: CATKDQSSYEQYF; DNA: TGTGCCACCAAGGACCAAAGCTCCTACGAGCAGTACTTC
size: many; D: .; V: TRBV6-5; J: TRBJ1-1; CDR3: CASSYSGPGDTEAFF; DNA: TGTGCCAGCAGTTACTCAGGACCCGGGGACACTGAAGCTTTCTTT
size: .; D: TRBD2; V: TRBV28; J: TRBJ2-3; CDR3: CASSITSGITDTQYF; DNA: TGTGCCAGCAGTATCACTAGCGGGATCACAGATACGCAGTATTTT
size: many; D: TRBD1; V: TRBV20-1; J: TRBJ1-5; CDR3: CSASSFDRDQPQHF; DNA: TGCAGTGCTAGTAGTTTTGACAGGGATCAGCCCCAGCATTTT
size: many; D: TRBD1; V: TRBV27; J: TRBJ2-4; CDR3: CASKRQGTKNIQYF; DNA: TGTGCCAGCAAAAGACAGGGGACCAAAAACATTCAGTACTTC
size: many; D: TRBD1; V: TRBV28; J: TRBJ2-2; CDR3: CASSSNRGLGTGELFF; DNA: TGTGCCAGCAGTTCAAACAGGGGATTGGGCACCGGGGAGCTGTTTTTT
size: .; D: .; V: TRBV9; J: TRBJ1-2; CDR3: CASSGRGYGHTF; DNA: TGTGCCAGCAGCGGCAGGGGCTATGGCCACACCTTC
size: many; D: .; V: TRBV18; J: TRBJ1-1; CDR3: CASSTLEDTEAFF; DNA: TGTGCCAGCTCGACCTTGGAGGACACTGAAGCTTTCTTT
size: few; D: TRBD1; V: TRBV4-1; J: TRBJ1-6; CDR3: CASGTGGSPLHF; DNA: TGCGCCAGCGGGACAGGGGGTTCACCCCTCCACTTT
size: many; D: .; V: TRBV7-2; J: TRBJ1-2; CDR3: CASSLEARGHPLYGYTF; DNA: TGTGCCAGCAGCTTAGAGGCCAGGGGTCATCCCTTATATGGCTACACCTTC
size: many; D: TRBD2; V: TRBV12-3/TRBV12-4; J: TRBJ2-1; CDR3: CASSARLALIYNEQFF; DNA: TGTGCCAGCAGTGCCAGACTAGCCCTGATCTACAATGAGCAGTTCTTC
size: many; D: .; V: TRBV7-9; J: TRBJ2-7; CDR3: CASSPSGRESSYEQYF; DNA: TGTGCCAGCAGCCCCTCTGGGCGGGAAAGTTCCTACGAGCAGTACTTC
size: few; D: .; V: TRBV20-1; J: TRBJ2-2; CDR3: CSARYYTDRTSNTGELFF; DNA: TGCAGTGCTAGATATTATACAGACAGGACATCGAACACCGGGGAGCTGTTTTTT
size: few; D: .; V: TRBV28; J: TRBJ2-2; CDR3: CASSFRFPGELFF; DNA: TGTGCCAGCAGTTTTCGTTTCCCCGGGGAGCTGTTTTTT
size: many; D: .; V: TRBV2; J: TRBJ2-5; CDR3: CASKWNRETQYF; DNA: TGTGCCAGCAAATGGAACAGAGAGACCCAGTACTTC
size: .; D: TRBD2; V: TRBV4-2; J: TRBJ2-2; CDR3: CASRLRGRAGDPGELFF; DNA: TGTGCCAGCAGACTTAGAGGCCGCGCGGGGGACCCCGGGGAGCTGTTTTTT
size: few; D: .; V: TRBV6-1; J: TRBJ1-2; CDR3: CASSELGNYGYTF; DNA: TGTGCCAGCAGTGAACTGGGTAACTATGGCTACACCTTC
size: many; D: .; V: TRBV4-1; J: TRBJ1-2; CDR3: CASSQVGRLIVGYTF; DNA: TGCGCCAGCAGCCAAGTTGGGCGTTTGATAGTTGGCTACACCTTC
size: many; D: TRBD1; V: TRBV15; J: TRBJ1-5; CDR3: CATSSPGGNQPQHF; DNA: TGTGCCACCAGCAGCCCAGGGGGGAACCAGCCCCAGCATTTT
size: many; D: TRBD1; V: TRBV15; J: TRBJ1-4; CDR3: CATSNPTGTGIATNEKLFF; DNA: TGTGCCACCAGCAACCCAACCGGGACAGGCATTGCAACTAATGAAAAACTGTTTTTT
size: many; D: .; V: TRBV20-1; J: TRBJ2-5; CDR3: CSARDPGGRGQETQYF; DNA: TGCAGTGCTAGAGATCCTGGGGGGCGCGGGCAAGAGACCCAGTACTTC
size: many; D: .; V: TRBV4-2; J: TRBJ1-1; CDR3: CASSQVGGNTEAFF; DNA: TGTGCCAGCAGCCAAGTGGGAGGGAACACTGAAGCTTTCTTT
size: many; D: .; V: TRBV6-1; J: TRBJ1-3; CDR3: CASRTASGNTIYF; DNA: TGTGCCAGCAGGACGGCCTCTGGAAACACCATATATTTT
size: .; D: TRBD2; V: TRBV27; J: TRBJ2-2; CDR3: CASSFGTSGGSNTGELFF; DNA: TGTGCCAGCAGTTTCGGGACTAGCGGGGGGTCGAACACCGGGGAGCTGTTTTTT
size: many; D: TRBD2; V: TRBV28; J: TRBJ2-4; CDR3: CASSSTGGSGGARKNIQYF; DNA: TGTGCCAGCAGTTCCACCGGTGGCAGCGGGGGGGCCCGTAAAAACATTCAGTACTTC
size: many; D: .; V: TRBV7-6; J: TRBJ1-2; CDR3: CASSRTLDYGYTF; DNA: TGTGCCAGCAGCCGAACCCTTGACTATGGCTACACCTTC
size: .; D: TRBD1; V: TRBV9; J: TRBJ1-2; CDR3: CASRQGADGYTF; DNA: TGTGCCAGCAGACAGGGGGCCGATGGCTACACCTTC
size: many; D: .; V: TRBV6-2/TRBV6-3; J: TRBJ2-1; CDR3: CASSYGLGRTYNEQFF; DNA: TGTGCCAGCAGTTACGGTTTGGGACGGACGTACAATGAGCAGTTCTTC
size: many; D: .; V: TRBV5-1; J: TRBJ1-1; CDR3: CASSRTAAEAFF; DNA: TGCGCCAGCAGCAGGACAGCGGCTGAAGCTTTCTTT
size: few; D: TRBD2; V: TRBV20-1; J: TRBJ2-3; CDR3: CSVRAGGPTDTQYF; DNA: TGCAGTGTCCGAGCGGGGGGCCCTACAGATACGCAGTATTTT
size: many; D: .; V: TRBV27; J: TRBJ1-5; CDR3: CASTRWDGQPQHF; DNA: TGTGCCAGCACCCGGTGGGACGGCCAGCCCCAGCATTTT
size: .; D: .; V: TRBV4-1; J: TRBJ2-7; CDR3: CASSQVKHEQYF; DNA: TGCGCCAGCAGCCAAGTGAAGCACGAGCAGTACTTC
size: .; D: .; V: TRBV27; J: TRBJ2-1; CDR3: CASRTSSSYNEQFF; DNA: TGTGCCAGCAGAACGAGTAGCTCCTACAATGAGCAGTTCTTC
size: many; D: .; V: TRBV6-1; J: TRBJ2-7; CDR3: CASSPPGPYPEQYF; DNA: TGTGCCAGCAGTCCTCCGGGACCCTACCCCGAGCAGTACTTC
size: few; D: .; V: TRBV20-1; J: TRBJ1-1; CDR3: CSARDRGENTEAFF; DNA: TGCAGTGCTAGAGACAGGGGAGAGAACACTGAAGCTTTCTTT
size: .; D: TRBD2; V: TRBV5-1; J: TRBJ2-5; CDR3: CASSFYPSGRVVKETQYF; DNA: TGCGCCAGCAGCTTTTATCCTAGCGGGAGAGTAGTCAAAGAGACCCAGTACTTC